This entry is about one T cell receptor beta chain. This clonotype was detected a few times. Its antigen is unknown. Base qualities are not provided; no much larger clone lies one nucleotide away. These data are taken from a study of identical twins listed by TCRdb under 2016. Describing the broader study: To test whether fetal clonotypes persist, this study deep-sequenced TCR alpha and beta repertoires from monozygotic twins, from unrelated adults of various ages, and from cord blood. To rule out contamination, replicate twin experiments were performed at different times with different library preparation protocols.

Library preparation was by 5' RACE. Sequencing was performed on an Illumina HiSeq 2000. Template switching added a universal primer binding site, and the final cDNA carried a unique molecular identifier that allowed TCR cDNA molecules to be counted accurately. Specific primers in the conserved constant-segment region were used to synthesize first-strand cDNA for TCR alpha and beta chains. To control for contamination, each cDNA library was double barcoded with a SMART-Mk sample barcode plus Illumina barcodes. Two successive PCR steps introduced TruSeq adapter sequences along with Illumina sample barcodes. TCR alpha and beta cDNA libraries were sequenced on the Illumina HiSeq platform with custom primers. In the source study's methods: MiGEC was used to process raw reads and extract unique molecular identifiers, and MiXCR was used to find CDR3 positions. For each individual, recombination models were inferred using an EM algorithm with the repgenHMM and IGoR tools. The tcR package in R was used for shared clonotype analysis, with sharing normalized by the product of cloneset sizes. To study raw recombination without the effects of thymic and clonal selection, out-of-frame nonproductive sequences were analyzed. TCRdb trimmed the raw reads at Q25, called clones with MiXCR and kept productive beta chains. Duplicate CDR3 protein sequences are folded into a single record with the most common DNA and genes. Here the V and J calls rest on TCRdb's processing, not on the authors' analysis. Present in this sample are about 810,000 distinct CDR3 sequences, around an eighth of which were seen just once. The ten largest clonotypes hold 1.5% to 2% of the sample.

Broader findings and caveats from the paper: Recombination models systematically underestimated out-of-frame TCR alpha sharing in monozygotic twins but agreed with sharing between unrelated individuals. Because the same donors could not be followed over many years, the conclusions depended on cross-sectional statistical analysis. Zero-insertion analyses could be partly confounded by invariant T cells such as MAIT and iNKT, although diverse VJ usage argued against such confounding for most clonotypes. In beta out-of-frame sequences, excess twin sharing was weaker, because having fewer shared sequences lowered the signal-to-noise ratio. Compared with coincidental sharing between unrelated individuals, out-of-frame TCR alpha sequences shared between twins showed an excess of sequences with low generation probability. Fewer insertions were carried by abundant cord blood beta clonotypes, a similar but weaker trend appeared in young adult naive repertoires, and no such trend appeared in memory repertoires.

All donors were healthy Caucasians. Three pairs of female monozygotic twins, all aged 18 to 29 years, made up the twin cohort. Peripheral blood mononuclear cells were the source from which RNA for the TCR libraries was isolated. The germline V gene yields SGHRS for CDR1 and YFSETQ for CDR2. The CDR3, from cysteine to phenylalanine, totals 13 residues. This entry keeps only the CDR3 DNA: 39 bases, framed from base 1. The junction shows trimming of 0 bases on V and 4 bases on J, plus 5 bases between the germline ends. The same sample was also studied in work on yellow fever vaccine responses in identical twins. As the second publication notes: According to the authors, the vaccine-induced T cell response in identical twins seemed to be partly convergent and partly specific to each individual. Focusing on identical twins, the study followed the T cell clones that responded to the vaccine, and did so with precision.

This TCR derives from a young woman in good health. The chain is made from TRBV5-1 and TRBJ1-3; no D segment can be confidently identified. The specimen sequenced was PBMCs. The CDR3 region reads CASSLARGNTIYF. The sequenced DNA is TGCGCCAGCAGCTTGGCGAGGGGAAACACCATATATTTT.